Listed below are T cell receptor beta chains from one sample, sequenced in a study of blood T cell repertoires in COVID-19. Assay used: immunoSEQ multiplex PCR; TCRdb lists only in-frame clones, some missing. The sample shows about 46,000 clones, approximately 85% of them seen only once. Source material: peripheral blood. These receptors were taken from a man between 60 and 75 years old with acute or convalescent COVID-19. The CDR3 runs from the conserved cysteine through the conserved F or W. A D gene is named only where the DNA matches it firmly. Where a row states a size, it is once, few, many or the class of an expanded clone; other rows omit it.

clone_size j_call d_call v_call cdr3_aa cdr3_nt
NA TRBJ2-1 TRBD2 TRBV7-9 CASSYTSGYYNEQFF TGTGCCAGCAGCTATACTAGCGGTTATTACAATGAGCAGTTCTTC
NA TRBJ1-2 NA TRBV6-5 CGSAEGNYGYTF TGTGGCTCAGCGGAGGGGAACTATGGCTACACCTTC
NA TRBJ2-3 NA TRBV9 CASSLFAAGTDTQYF TGTGCCAGCAGCCTTTTCGCTGCGGGCACAGATACGCAGTATTTT
NA TRBJ1-6 NA TRBV3-1/TRBV3-2 CASSQPGLGSPLHF TGTGCCAGCAGCCAACCAGGGTTAGGTTCACCCCTCCACTTT
NA TRBJ2-6 NA TRBV24-1 CATSDTRSGANVLTF TGTGCCACCAGCGATACACGCTCTGGGGCCAACGTCCTGACTTTC
NA TRBJ2-6 TRBD1 TRBV28 CASSLGQGFSGANVLTF TGTGCCAGCAGTTTAGGACAGGGTTTCTCTGGGGCCAACGTCCTGACTTTC
NA TRBJ1-5 TRBD1 TRBV11-2 CASSPSTGGNQPQHF TGTGCCAGCAGCCCATCGACAGGGGGCAATCAGCCCCAGCATTTT
NA TRBJ2-5 NA TRBV5-1 CASSLGGSEETQYF TGCGCCAGCAGCTTGGGAGGCAGTGAGGAGACCCAGTACTTC
NA TRBJ2-5 TRBD2 TRBV9 CASSVSGGPETQYF TGTGCCAGCAGCGTCTCGGGAGGGCCAGAGACCCAGTACTTC
NA TRBJ2-1 TRBD2 TRBV27 CASSFLAGKKGQFF TGTGCCAGCAGTTTTCTAGCGGGAAAAAAGGGGCAGTTCTTC
once TRBJ2-2 TRBD1 TRBV5-4 CASRTGQGEAGELFF TGTGCCAGCAGGACTGGACAGGGCGAGGCCGGGGAGCTGTTTTTT
NA TRBJ1-3 TRBD1 TRBV28 CASSPWTGGSGNTIYF TGTGCCAGCAGTCCCTGGACAGGGGGCTCTGGAAACACCATATATTTT
NA TRBJ2-7 NA TRBV11-2 CASSPYALPGVIFDEQYF TGTGCCAGCAGTCCCTACGCCTTGCCGGGAGTGATCTTCGACGAGCAGTACTTC
once TRBJ2-1 TRBD2 TRBV5-1 CASSLGLAGGPAYNEQFF TGCGCCAGCAGCTTGGGACTAGCGGGAGGGCCAGCCTACAATGAGCAGTTCTTC
NA TRBJ1-3 NA TRBV7-8 CASSLVSLGYAFGNTIYF TGTGCCAGCAGCTTAGTCTCACTGGGCTACGCGTTTGGAAACACCATATATTTT
NA TRBJ1-6 TRBD1 TRBV3-1/TRBV3-2 CASSPALGQGVNSPLHF TGTGCCAGCAGCCCCGCCTTGGGACAGGGGGTCAATTCACCCCTCCACTTT
NA TRBJ1-1 NA TRBV7-3 CASSLQLNTEAFF TGTGCCAGCAGCTTACAGTTGAACACTGAAGCTTTCTTT
NA TRBJ1-4 NA TRBV7-4 CASRPFSQGYEEEKLFF TGTGCCAGCAGACCTTTTTCACAGGGCTACGAGGAAGAAAAACTGTTTTTT
once TRBJ2-3 TRBD2 TRBV5-4 CASSLAGGGDTQYF TGTGCCAGCAGCTTGGCGGGGGGAGGGGATACGCAGTATTTT
NA TRBJ2-4 NA TRBV7-2 CASSPGQLLAKNIQYF TGTGCCAGCAGCCCCGGACAGCTTCTAGCCAAAAACATTCAGTACTTC
NA TRBJ2-2 NA TRBV3-1/TRBV3-2 CASSQGSSRRGGNTGELFF TGTGCCAGCAGCCAAGGGAGTAGCCGAAGAGGCGGGAACACCGGGGAGCTGTTTTTT
NA TRBJ1-1 NA TRBV7-9 CASSHGVGEAFF TGTGCCAGCAGCCACGGAGTCGGTGAAGCTTTCTTT
NA TRBJ1-2 NA TRBV9 CASSGWTEGSYGYTF TGTGCCAGCAGCGGGTGGACAGAGGGTTCCTATGGCTACACCTTC
NA TRBJ2-7 TRBD2 TRBV2 CASSSVRLARGQYF TGTGCCAGCAGTTCCGTAAGACTAGCGAGGGGGCAGTACTTC
NA TRBJ2-5 TRBD1 TRBV7-2 CASTRDRGGTQYF TGTGCCAGCACCCGGGACAGGGGAGGGACCCAGTACTTC
few TRBJ1-4 NA TRBV29-1 CSVVGGFNEKLFF TGCAGCGTTGTAGGGGGTTTTAATGAAAAACTGTTTTTT
once TRBJ2-7 NA TRBV30 CAWSVATINEQYF TGTGCCTGGAGTGTCGCGACTATTAACGAGCAGTACTTC
NA TRBJ1-2 NA TRBV6-5 CASLSGTLYGYTF TGTGCCAGCTTATCCGGGACACTTTATGGCTACACCTTC
NA TRBJ1-1 TRBD1 TRBV11-2 CASNQMGQMNTEAFF TGTGCCAGCAACCAGATGGGACAGATGAACACTGAAGCTTTCTTT
NA TRBJ1-5 NA TRBV19 CASSPSSAGDQPQHF TGTGCCAGTAGTCCCTCCAGCGCGGGGGATCAGCCCCAGCATTTT
NA TRBJ1-4 TRBD1 TRBV18 CASSRQGTNEKLFF TGTGCCAGCTCACGACAGGGAACTAATGAAAAACTGTTTTTT
NA TRBJ1-1 NA TRBV6-5 CASSYSARGNTEAFF TGTGCCAGCAGTTACTCGGCAAGGGGTAACACTGAAGCTTTCTTT